The entry that follows covers one TCR beta chain sequence. The clone's antigen remains unknown. Nothing much larger sits one base from this clone, and base qualities are not available. This sample was included in a study of blood T cell repertoires in COVID-19 (dated by TCRdb to about 2020). About the study as a whole: Samples from collaborators originated in the United States, Italy and Spain and spanned both the acute and convalescent phases of COVID-19. The prospective study material was composed of cDNA or gDNA derived from T cells, B-cell-depleted T cells, or PBMCs. Subjects who had been exposed to COVID-19, were actively infected with it, or had recovered from it provided the deeply sampled blood TCRbeta repertoires that made up the dataset. The repertoires were released in a freely available public database intended as a resource for research on the immune response to SARS-CoV-2. The samples were drawn from two sources: the first 160 participants of the ongoing ImmuneRACE study, and approximately 1,300 subjects contributed by 6 global collaborators. A de-identified subject ID, COVID-19 status, age in years and sex were almost always included in the sample metadata. Where available, HLA class I and class II types were obtained from metadata supplied by the sample provider rather than from assay-based typing.

Whole blood was collected in K2EDTA tubes by collaborating institutions according to the institutions' own protocols. For TCRbeta analysis, collaborator samples were shipped as frozen whole blood, as isolated PBMCs, or as DNA extracted from either sample type. Overall study results and their limits: How much clinical and demographic metadata was included differed by source and by participant, and the metadata was provided uncurated.

CDR1 and CDR2, per the germline V gene, are KGHDR and SFDVKD. The CDR3 has 14 amino acids, counting the end cysteine and phenylalanine. Just the 42-base CDR3 DNA is kept, in frame starting at base 1. The V and J ends are trimmed by 6 bases and 8 bases, leaving 15 bases between them. The immunoSEQ Assay, a bias-controlled multiplex PCR, was used to amplify TCRbeta CDR3 regions from genomic DNA. For the original study's pipeline: Within the assay, amplification of reference gene primers was used to estimate how many nucleated cells each sample contained. To quantify the absolute abundance of each unique TCRbeta CDR3 rearrangement, sequence reads were collapsed and filtered. Productive Simpson clonality was computed per sample as the square root of Simpson's diversity index over productive rearrangements. The table was pulled from immuneACCESS by TCRdb, which kept in-frame rearrangements only. Such tables lose some clones; where checked, under half of the loss comes from unresolved V genes, and the rest has no known cause. V, J and clone size are taken as reported in that table, and D and trimming were inferred from the DNA itself. In this sample the table shows over 60,000 clones, roughly 89% of which occur a single time. In total, the top ten clones hold 8.9% of the sample.

The source is a man older than 75 with acute or convalescent COVID-19. This chain joins TRBV24-1 to TRBJ2-2; TRBD2 is a weak D gene call, 5 bases matching. The sample taken for sequencing was peripheral blood. The bases read TGTGCCACCAGTCTCGGGGTCCGTGTAGGGGAGCTGTTTTTT. This gives the protein CATSLGVRVGELFF.